Each of the 26 T cell receptor beta chains below was sequenced from the same sample in a study of cytomegalovirus exposure and HLA in healthy donors. 60 Vbeta and 13 Jbeta primers were used in PCR. TCRdb's table, derived via immunoSEQ multiplex PCR, lists solely in-frame clones and lacks some. The sample lists about 180,000 clones, approximately 70% occurring once. The sequenced sample consisted of PBMCs. The receptors shown here come from a human donor in good health.

This chain links TRBV9 with TRBJ2-3, with D tentatively TRBD2 (5 bases). This CDR3 is 16 amino acids long. Germline V CDR1 and CDR2: SGDLS, YYNGEE. The V end lost 4 bases, the J end lost 1 base, and 16 bases lay between the germline ends. The DNA for the CDR3 is TGTGCCAGCAGCCCAGGAGGTAACAGACGCACAGATACGCAGTATTTT. Translating it yields CASSPGGNRRTDTQYF.

This clone was detected only a few times. The chain recombines TRBV10-3 with TRBJ1-2, with 8 positions matching TRBD1. V trimming: 6 bases; J trimming: 0 bases; junction bases outside the gene matches: 6. The CDR3 loop spans 15 amino acids. Germline values: CDR1 ENHRY, CDR2 SYGVKD. The CDR3 loop is CAISIGQGSNYGYTF. The CDR3 DNA reads as TGTGCCATCAGCATAGGACAGGGATCTAACTATGGCTACACCTTC.

The V and J genes are TRBV7-2 and TRBJ2-3; D is possibly TRBD2 (5 bases). CDR1 is SGHTA, CDR2 FQGNSA, per germline. This CDR3 has 15 amino acids. V was shortened by 1 base and J by 2 bases, with 10 bases between the two germline ends. CDR3 nucleotides: TGTGCCAGCAGCTTAGTGATCGGGGACACAGATACGCAGTATTTT. It codes for CASSLVIGDTDTQYF.

CDR3 nucleotide sequence: TGCAGCGCGACAGGGGTCGGAGAAAAACTGTTTTTT. This codes for CSATGVGEKLFF. This chain links TRBV29-1 with TRBJ1-4; 8 nucleotides align to TRBD1. The CDR3 extends over 12 amino acids. Trimming removed 7 bases from V and 8 bases from J; junction bases left unmatched: 6. In germline, CDR1 is SQVTM, CDR2 ANQGSEA.

This clone was seen repeatedly, ten times or more. Distinct nucleotide sequences in the sample also encode this CDR3. The chain combines TRBV11-2 with TRBJ2-5; no firm D call. CDR1 SGHAT and CDR2 FQNNGV come from the germline V gene. The CDR3 has 11 residues. V shed 5 bases and J shed 2 bases, with 3 bases lying between them. CDR3 sequence (DNA): TGTGCCAGCAGCCTACAAGAGACCCAGTACTTC. It specifies CASSLQETQYF.

The chain combines TRBV6-1 with TRBJ1-5; a weak D match, TRBD1 (5 bases). Trimming took off 5 bases at V and 3 bases at J, with 11 bases between the two ends. Germline V gene lookup returns CDR1 MNHNS and CDR2 SASEGT. The CDR3 contains 14 residues. The CDR3 reads CASSLRQTNQPQHF. As DNA, the CDR3 is TGTGCCAGCAGTCTACGACAGACCAATCAGCCCCAGCATTTT.

This rearrangement joins TRBV19 to TRBJ1-2; TRBD1 agrees at 7 bases. The CDR3 contains 15 residues. V lost 6 bases and J lost 4; bases outside the gene matches: 11. Germline V gene data show CDR1 as LNHDA and CDR2 as SQIVND (reference sequence). CDR3 loop: CASRLQGIVPYGYTF. The CDR3 DNA follows: TGTGCCAGTAGACTACAGGGGATCGTCCCCTATGGCTACACCTTC.

CDR3 coding DNA: TGTGCCAGCAGTGAAGCGCCCCAGCGGGGAAACACCATATATTTT. Protein product: CASSEAPQRGNTIYF. The V gene is TRBV6-1, the J gene TRBJ1-3; D gene ambiguous. Germline assignment: CDR1 MNHNS and CDR2 SASEGT. V was pared by 0 bases and J by 4 bases, with 10 bases between. The CDR3 length is 15 residues.

This clone occurred once. The CDR3 sequence: CASSIGDRVYEQYF. CDR3 in DNA: TGTGCCAGTAGTATCGGGGACAGGGTCTACGAGCAGTACTTC. The rearrangement links TRBV19 to TRBJ2-7; 9 nucleotides agree with TRBD1. The J segment lost 3 bases and the V segment lost 3 bases, leaving 3 bases of the junction unmatched. The V gene's germline CDR1 is LNHDA and CDR2 SQIVND (reference sequence). The CDR3 covers 14 residues.

This clone was observed once. The same CDR3 is also encoded by other DNA sequences in this sample. The chain joins TRBV7-3 to TRBJ2-2; 9 bases agree with TRBD1. This CDR3 is 14 amino acids long. Germline V CDR1 and CDR2: SGHTA, FQGTGA. V lost 5 bases and J lost 3; bases outside the gene matches: 1. CDR3 DNA sequence: TGTGCCAGCAGCCGACAGGGGGACACCGGGGAGCTGTTTTTT. Translation: CASSRQGDTGELFF.

The chain is built from TRBV11-2 and TRBJ1-4; tentatively, D is TRBD1 (5 bases). CDR1 and CDR2 from the germline V gene are SGHAT and FQNNGV. V dropped 5 bases and J dropped 6 bases, with 22 bases sitting between them. The CDR3 has 17 amino acids. The CDR3 is CASSIRGGRGVDEKLFF. The DNA of the CDR3 is TGTGCCAGCAGCATCCGGGGGGGACGGGGCGTCGATGAAAAACTGTTTTTT.

This chain links TRBV6-6 with TRBJ2-7, with 9 bases aligning to TRBD1. CDR1 is MNHNY, CDR2 SVGAGI, per germline (reference sequence). J lost 2 bases, V lost 10 bases, and 3 bases had no gene match. The CDR3 sequence is 12 residues long. CDR3 region: CATGTGTYEQYF. The CDR3 DNA follows: TGTGCCACTGGGACAGGGACCTACGAGCAGTACTTC.

This rearrangement joins TRBV6-5 to TRBJ1-6, with 7 positions matching TRBD1. The CDR3 has 14 residues. Losses at the gene ends were 11 bases for V and 0 bases for J; bases not matched to a gene: 4. Germline V gene sequence: CDR1 MNHEY, CDR2 SVGAGI. The CDR3 DNA reads TGTGCCGCACAGGGGAGCTCCTATAATTCACCCCTCCACTTT. It specifies CAAQGSSYNSPLHF.

This clone was detected only a few times. This chain uses TRBV25-1 with TRBJ1-4; the D gene is possibly TRBD1 (6 bases). The V end lost 8 bases, the J end lost 6 bases, and 10 bases lay between the germline ends. Germline-derived CDR1 and CDR2 are MGHDK and SYGVNS. This CDR3 region has 12 residues. As DNA, the CDR3 is TGTGCCAGCCATGCAGGGGATGAAAAACTGTTTTTT. Its translation is CASHAGDEKLFF.

This CDR3 reads CATSRYRRSVMREQFF. The CDR3 DNA follows: TGTGCCACCAGCAGGTACAGGCGGTCTGTAATGAGGGAGCAGTTCTTC. The chain joins TRBV15 to TRBJ2-1; tentatively, D is TRBD1 (5 bases). The CDR3 runs 16 residues. The germline gives CDR1 LNHNV, CDR2 YYDKDF (reference sequence). V lost 3 bases and J lost 10, with 22 bases in between.

V gene TRBV9 combines with J gene TRBJ2-5; 8 nucleotides agree with TRBD1. Germline loops: CDR1 SGDLS, CDR2 YYNGEE. This CDR3 region has 13 residues. J lost 5 bases, V lost 3 bases, and 3 bases had no gene match. The CDR3 DNA reads as TGTGCCAGCAGCGGACAGGGGACGGAGACCCAGTACTTC. Translating it yields CASSGQGTETQYF.

The V and J genes are TRBV30 and TRBJ1-2; 9 bases are a match to TRBD1. This CDR3 has 15 residues. V shed 2 bases and J 2 bases; nucleotides not matched to a gene: 6. Germline loops: CDR1 GTSNPN, CDR2 SVGIG (reference sequence). The CDR3 protein is CAWSPWTGANYGYTF. The CDR3 region has the DNA TGTGCCTGGAGTCCATGGACAGGGGCAAACTATGGCTACACCTTC.

This chain connects TRBV2 to TRBJ1-3, with unresolved D. The CDR3 is made up of 13 amino acids. V gave up 4 bases and J gave up 0 bases, with 4 bases separating them. Germline V CDR1 and CDR2: SNHLY, FYNNEI. The CDR3 sequence is CASSVSSGNTIYF. The CDR3 DNA sequence: TGTGCCAGCAGTGTGAGCTCTGGAAACACCATATATTTT.

Here the CDR3 reads CASSTRTGPMNTEAFF. The CDR3 bases are TGCGCCAGCAGCACAAGGACAGGGCCCATGAACACTGAAGCTTTCTTT. This chain links TRBV5-1 with TRBJ1-1, with 8 bases that match TRBD1. Germline values: CDR1 SGHRS, CDR2 YFSETQ. V lost 4 bases to trimming and J lost 0 bases; unmatched junction nucleotides: 8. There are 16 residues in the CDR3.

This chain's CDR3 is CASSEGSDTYEQYF. The CDR3 DNA is TGTGCCAGCAGCGAGGGTTCGGACACCTACGAGCAGTACTTC. The V gene is TRBV9, the J gene TRBJ2-7; D perhaps matches TRBD1 (5 bases). Germline CDR1 and CDR2: SGDLS and YYNGEE. V was cut by 3 bases and J by 2 bases, with 12 bases left in between. The CDR3 consists of 14 residues.

The gene calls are TRBV11-2 and TRBJ2-5; 7 nucleotides agree with TRBD2. V lost 5 bases, J lost 6 bases, and 9 bases stayed unmatched. Per the germline V gene, CDR1 is SGHAT and CDR2 is FQNNGV. CDR3 length equals 14 residues. The DNA of the CDR3 is TGTGCCAGCAGCCCTACGGGACTACGGAAGACCCAGTACTTC. It specifies CASSPTGLRKTQYF.

The J gene is TRBJ2-2, the V gene TRBV7-2, with D perhaps matching TRBD1 (6 bases). This CDR3 comprises 15 residues. V lost 5 bases, J lost 0 bases, and 10 bases lay in between. The germline gives CDR1 SGHTA, CDR2 FQGNSA. CDR3 nucleotides: TGTGCCAGCAGCCCAGGACAGACGAACACCGGGGAGCTGTTTTTT. Protein: CASSPGQTNTGELFF.

The chain carries TRBV7-3 and TRBJ2-3; no firm D call. The CDR3 contains 14 residues. From germline, CDR1 is SGHTA and CDR2 FQGTGA. The V end lost 5 bases, the J end lost 6 bases, and 15 bases lay between the germline ends. The CDR3 DNA reads TGTGCCAGCAGCCAAAGGATGGGCTCCGATACGCAGTATTTT. It specifies CASSQRMGSDTQYF.

The genes are TRBV6-5 and TRBJ2-5; possibly TRBD2 for D (6 bases). The V end was cut by 2 bases, the J end by 2 bases, with 12 bases between. Germline V gives CDR1 MNHEY, CDR2 SVGAGI. The CDR3 is made up of 15 amino acids. The CDR3 DNA is TGTGCCAGCAGTTACAGTGGGGGGACTCAAGAGACCCAGTACTTC. This codes for CASSYSGGTQETQYF.

The V call is TRBV7-2, the J call TRBJ1-3, with D perhaps matching TRBD1 (5 bases). Trimming cost V 4 bases and J 1 base, with 5 bases left between them. The CDR3 loop spans 13 amino acids. The germline CDR1 and CDR2 sequences are SGHTA and FQGNSA. CDR3 nucleotide sequence: TGTGCCAGCAGCTCAGGGTCTGGAAACACCATATATTTT. This gives the protein CASSSGSGNTIYF.

The chain uses TRBV5-4 and TRBJ1-3; the D is unclear. V was trimmed by 0 bases and J by 0 bases, leaving 7 bases between them. The CDR3 length is 15 residues. The germline gives CDR1 SGHNT, CDR2 YYREEE (reference sequence). The CDR3 bases are TGTGCCAGCAGCTTGGGAGGGTACTCTGGAAACACCATATATTTT. Its translation is CASSLGGYSGNTIYF.